A single sample gave rise to the 7 T cell receptor beta chains below, sequenced in a study of blood T cell repertoires in COVID-19. TCRdb's copy holds only in-frame clones and misses some; the assay was immunoSEQ multiplex PCR. The sample has fewer than 90,000 clones, roughly 81% seen once; the top ten hold around 35%. The source material was peripheral blood. The origin of the receptors is a man between 70 and 80 years old with acute or convalescent COVID-19.

The rearrangement uses TRBV6-2 or TRBV6-3 and TRBJ2-4; TRBD2 aligns across 11 bases. The CDR3 extends over 20 amino acids. With V trimmed by 0 bases and J by 3 bases, 13 bases remained unmatched. Germline lookup yields CDR1 MNHEY and CDR2 SVGEGT. The CDR3 bases are TGTGCCAGCAGTTACTCGCAAGGACTAGCGGGTCGGGGAGGCAAAAACATTCAGTACTTC. It yields the protein CASSYSQGLAGRGGKNIQYF.

The chain employs TRBV9 and TRBJ2-1; weak D call: TRBD2 (5 bases). The CDR3 extends over 15 amino acids. The V gene's germline CDR1 is SGDLS and CDR2 YYNGEE. V gave up 3 bases and J gave up 1 base, with 11 bases separating them. Here the CDR3 DNA reads TGTGCCAGCAGCGAGGAGGCCGCGTCCTACAATGAGCAGTTCTTC. It is translated as CASSEEAASYNEQFF.

This clone was observed once. This chain links TRBV29-1 with TRBJ1-5, with 8 bases fitting TRBD1. The ends lost 4 bases at V and 6 bases at J; junction bases unmatched: 8. Germline lookup yields CDR1 SQVTM and CDR2 ANQGSEA. CDR3 length: 14 amino acids. CDR3 amino acids: CSVAPDRVGQPQHF. As DNA, the CDR3 is TGCAGCGTTGCCCCGGACAGGGTTGGTCAGCCCCAGCATTTT. The full variable domain, in which reference TRBV29-1 and TRBJ1-5 provide the parts outside the CDR3, is SAVISQKPSRDICQRGTSLTIQCQVDSQVTMMFWYRQQPGQSLTLIATANQGSEATYESGFVIDKFPISRPNLTFSTLTVSNMSPEDSSIYLCSVAPDRVGQPQHFGDGTRLSIL.

This clone was observed a few times. The chain employs TRBV24-1 and TRBJ1-1; 7 positions agree with TRBD1. CDR1 is KGHDR, CDR2 SFDVKD, per germline. After removal of 4 bases from V and 7 bases from J, the junction contained 11 bases not matched to a gene. The CDR3 is made up of 15 amino acids. The CDR3 loop reads CATSDPRTGKFEAFF. As DNA, the CDR3 is TGTGCCACCAGTGACCCACGGACAGGCAAATTTGAAGCTTTCTTT.

The V gene is TRBV24-1, the J gene TRBJ2-6; no firm D call. Germline CDR1 reads KGHDR; CDR2 reads SFDVKD. V shed 9 bases and J shed 11 bases, with 10 bases lying between them. The CDR3 is made up of 11 amino acids. Here the CDR3 reads CATGNIDVLTF. CDR3 sequence (DNA): TGTGCCACCGGTAACATCGACGTCCTGACTTTC.

This clone has only one observation. The gene calls are TRBV29-1 and TRBJ1-1; D is perhaps TRBD1 (6 bases). CDR1 and CDR2 from the germline V gene are SQVTM and ANQGSEA. The CDR3 consists of 14 residues. The V end lost 3 bases, the J end lost 0 bases, and 11 bases lay between the germline ends. CDR3 sequence (DNA): TGCAGCGTTGATGCGGGGGCGATGAACACTGAAGCTTTCTTT. It codes for CSVDAGAMNTEAFF.

This clone was seen just once. V and J are TRBV28 and TRBJ2-5; D gene unclear. With 1 base removed from V and 5 bases from J, the gap between germline ends came to 8 bases. This CDR3 contains 13 residues. Germline V gene sequence: CDR1 MDHEN, CDR2 SYDVKM. The CDR3 nucleotides are TGTGCCAGCAGTTTATCAGGCATCGAGACCCAGTACTTC. It translates to CASSLSGIETQYF.